A single sample is the source of the 17 T cell receptor beta chains below, sequenced in a study of response to subunit inactivated influenza vaccine. In TCRdb, the RT-PCR reads were re-called with MiXCR into one record per CDR3 protein. The top ten clones hold roughly a tenth of a sample with over 750,000 distinct CDR3 sequences, 21% of them seen once. Sequenced material: PBMCs from blood, taken 5 days after vaccination. These receptors were collected from a man aged 45-65 years who received an inactivated influenza vaccine.

This clonotype was picked up a small number of times. The V call is TRBV5-5, the J call TRBJ2-5; D is unclear. Germline V gene data show CDR1 as SGHKS and CDR2 as YYEKEE (reference sequence). The CDR3 totals 15 residues. With 0 bases removed from V and 7 bases from J, the gap between germline ends came to 16 bases. DNA of the CDR3: TGTGCCAGCAGCTTGGGTGTGCTAATCCCGGGGACCCAGTACTTC. Its protein product is CASSLGVLIPGTQYF.

The chain joins TRBV20-1 to TRBJ2-6; 8 bases align to TRBD1. Germline V gene data show CDR1 as DFQATT and CDR2 as SNEGSKA (reference sequence). The CDR3 extends over 14 amino acids. The V segment lost 5 bases and the J segment 0 bases; nucleotides outside the gene matches: 0. The CDR3 coding sequence is TGCAGTGCTGGGACAGGCTCTGGGGCCAACGTCCTGACTTTC. Its protein is CSAGTGSGANVLTF.

This clonotype has a handful of counts. This chain joins TRBV7-2 and TRBJ2-6; no reliable D call. The CDR3 loop spans 15 amino acids. Germline V gene data show CDR1 as SGHTA and CDR2 as FQGNSA. Trimming removed 5 bases at V and 2 bases at J, with 10 bases between. The CDR3 is CASSKVGAGANVLTF. The DNA for the CDR3 is TGTGCCAGCAGCAAAGTTGGGGCTGGGGCCAACGTCCTGACTTTC.

The rearrangement links TRBV6-2 or TRBV6-3 to TRBJ2-7, with D maybe TRBD2 (5 bases). CDR3 length: 15 residues. The V gene lost 0 bases and the J gene lost 2 bases, with 11 bases spanning the gap. CDR1 MNHEY and CDR2 SVGEGT come from the germline V gene. CDR3 in amino acids: CASSYSAGFTYEQYF. As DNA, the CDR3 is TGTGCCAGCAGTTACTCGGCGGGCTTTACCTACGAGCAGTACTTC.

The V gene is TRBV10-3, the J gene TRBJ1-1; the match to TRBD1 covers 7 bases. This CDR3 region has 13 residues. CDR1 and CDR2 (germline): ENHRY, SYGVKD. The ends lost 6 bases at V and 5 bases at J; junction bases unmatched: 6. The CDR3 reads CAISPGQTTEAFF. CDR3 nucleotide sequence: TGTGCCATCAGCCCGGGACAGACTACTGAAGCTTTCTTT.

The chain has TRBV4-3 and TRBJ2-5; D gene ambiguous. The CDR3 spans 14 residues. V gave up 2 bases and J gave up 4 bases, with 11 bases separating them. Germline loops: CDR1 LGHNA, CDR2 YSLEER. The CDR3: CASSQNLGPETQYF. CDR3 sequence (DNA): TGCGCCAGCAGCCAAAATCTAGGACCAGAGACCCAGTACTTC.

In its sample, this clonotype was seen a few times. This chain joins TRBV20-1 and TRBJ2-5; unclear D gene. Germline V CDR1 and CDR2: DFQATT, SNEGSKA (reference sequence). The CDR3 loop spans 11 amino acids. Trimming cost V 6 bases and J 3 bases, with 8 bases left between them. Here the CDR3 reads CSAYGKETQYF. The CDR3 nucleotides are TGCAGTGCCTATGGGAAAGAGACCCAGTACTTC.

V and J are TRBV3-1 and TRBJ2-6; TRBD1 is a possible D gene (5 bases). Germline V lookup: CDR1 LGHDT, CDR2 YNNKEL (reference sequence). The V gene lost 4 bases and the J gene lost 0 bases, with 13 bases spanning the gap. This CDR3 is built from 17 residues. CDR3 nucleotides: TGTGCCAGCAGCCCGACGAGGACAAGCTCTGGGGCCAACGTCCTGACTTTC. It yields the protein CASSPTRTSSGANVLTF.

The V and J genes are TRBV6-6 and TRBJ2-7, with D uncertain. V shed 2 bases and J shed 4 bases, with 9 bases lying between them. CDR1 is MNHNY and CDR2 is SVGAGI in the germline V gene (reference sequence). This CDR3 is built from 13 residues. The CDR3 spells CASSYRDVYEQYF. The CDR3 DNA reads TGTGCCAGCAGTTACCGTGATGTATACGAGCAGTACTTC.

The chain combines TRBV28 with TRBJ2-7, with 16 bases identical to TRBD2. This CDR3 spans 19 amino acids. The germline V gene has CDR1 MDHEN and CDR2 SYDVKM. The J segment lost 2 bases and the V segment lost 4 bases, leaving 11 bases of the junction unmatched. CDR3 sequence (DNA): TGTGCCAGCAGTTCCCCCGCCGGGACTAGCGGGAGGGTCCCCTACGAGCAGTACTTC. Amino acid sequence: CASSSPAGTSGRVPYEQYF.

This clonotype appeared a few times. The J gene is TRBJ2-7, the V gene TRBV4-3, with 7 bases aligning to TRBD2. The germline gives CDR1 LGHNA, CDR2 YSLEER. V dropped 0 bases and J dropped 4; count of bases not matched to a gene: 9. The CDR3 extends over 16 amino acids. CDR3 coding DNA: TGCGCCAGCAGCCAAGATCCCCAGGGAGGGCCTTACGAGCAGTACTTC. This gives the protein CASSQDPQGGPYEQYF.

Only a few counts were recorded for this clonotype. The rearrangement joins TRBV20-1 to TRBJ2-1, with D possibly TRBD1 on 5 matching bases. CDR1 is DFQATT and CDR2 is SNEGSKA in the germline V gene (reference sequence). CDR3 length equals 14 residues. V gave up 3 bases and J gave up 6 bases, with 15 bases separating them. The CDR3 DNA reads as TGCAGTGCTAGGGCCTCCGCAGGGATCAATGAGCAGTTCTTC. It encodes CSARASAGINEQFF.

This clonotype was counted only a few times. V is TRBV6-5 and J is TRBJ2-7; 10 bases match TRBD1. Germline lookup yields CDR1 MNHEY and CDR2 SVGAGI. J lost 2 bases, V lost 0 bases, and 4 bases had no gene match. The CDR3 contains 16 residues. The CDR3 region is CASSYSRTGGTYEQYF. Here the CDR3 DNA reads TGTGCCAGCAGTTACTCGCGGACAGGGGGAACCTACGAGCAGTACTTC.

The gene calls are TRBV20-1 and TRBJ2-5; 9 nucleotides match TRBD2. This CDR3 has 14 amino acids. Germline V gene data show CDR1 as DFQATT and CDR2 as SNEGSKA (reference sequence). J lost 5 bases, V lost 6 bases, and 10 bases had no gene match. CDR3 coding DNA: TGCAGTGCGGAACCGACTAGCGGAGTTGAGACCCAGTACTTC. Amino acids: CSAEPTSGVETQYF.

The V call is TRBV5-1, the J call TRBJ2-5, with D perhaps TRBD2 (6 bases). This CDR3 is built from 16 residues. V lost 5 bases, J lost 4 bases, and 21 bases lay in between. Germline CDR1 SGHRS, CDR2 YFSETQ. CDR3 nucleotide sequence: TGCGCCAGCAGGGACTTCCGGGACTCATGGGGAGAGACCCAGTACTTC. Translating it yields CASRDFRDSWGETQYF.

In this sample, this clonotype turned up a few times. The chain joins TRBV20-1 to TRBJ1-2, with TRBD1 matching over 8 bases. Germline CDR1 reads DFQATT; CDR2 reads SNEGSKA (reference sequence). V gave up 0 bases and J gave up 8 bases; unmatched junction bases: 8. The CDR3 runs to 14 residues. CDR3 in DNA: TGCAGTGCTAGAGATCGCCGAGGGACAGGAGGCTACACCTTC. Its translation is CSARDRRGTGGYTF.

The V gene is TRBV29-1, the J gene TRBJ1-1; D not resolved. CDR1 is SQVTM, CDR2 ANQGSEA, per germline. V was shortened by 2 bases and J by 6 bases, with 13 bases between the two germline ends. The CDR3 loop spans 13 amino acids. In nucleotides, the CDR3 is TGCAGCGTTGAACCCCCAGGCCTGCCTGAAGCTTTCTTT. Its translation: CSVEPPGLPEAFF.